Below, 28 T cell receptor beta chains from the same sample are listed, as sequenced in a study of blood T cell repertoires in COVID-19. TCRdb keeps only in-frame clones here, not all; method: immunoSEQ multiplex PCR. The table lists some 200,000 clones, 76% of them singletons. Sequencing was done on a sample of peripheral blood. The source is a woman between 45 and 65 years old with active or convalescent COVID-19.

The chain uses TRBV7-9 and TRBJ1-2; D ambiguous. The CDR3 has 14 residues. The germline gives CDR1 SEHNR, CDR2 FQNEAQ (reference sequence). The germline V and J ends were trimmed by 5 bases and 5 bases, with 15 bases remaining between them. In DNA, the CDR3 is TGTGCCAGCAGCGAGGGAGGCCTAGGGTATGGCTACACCTTC. It yields the protein CASSEGGLGYGYTF.

The chain is built from TRBV6-5 and TRBJ2-1, with TRBD2 matching 9 bases. The V gene's germline CDR1 is MNHEY and CDR2 SVGAGI. V shed 6 bases and J 6 bases; nucleotides not matched to a gene: 9. The CDR3 is made up of 15 amino acids. Here the CDR3 DNA reads TGTGCCAGCAGGGTCAGCGGGGGGCTATTCAATGAGCAGTTCTTC. It encodes CASRVSGGLFNEQFF.

This chain links TRBV7-9 with TRBJ2-3, with TRBD2 matching over 12 bases. Germline V CDR1 and CDR2: SEHNR, FQNEAQ (reference sequence). The CDR3 contains 16 residues. Losses at the gene ends were 5 bases for V and 2 bases for J; bases not matched to a gene: 5. Written as DNA, the CDR3 is TGTGCCAGCAGCGTATCTAGCGGGGGGGTCACAGATACGCAGTATTTT. Its translation is CASSVSSGGVTDTQYF.

The chain couples TRBV19 to TRBJ1-4; 9 nucleotides match TRBD1. Germline V gene data show CDR1 as LNHDA and CDR2 as SQIVND (reference sequence). The CDR3 extends over 16 amino acids. The junction had 5 bases not matched to a gene; V was cut back by 6 bases and J by 0 bases. The CDR3 sequence is CASRPGQGTTNEKLFF. For the CDR3, the DNA is TGTGCCAGTAGACCGGGACAGGGTACAACTAATGAAAAACTGTTTTTT.

Notes on this clone: Distinct nucleotide sequences in the sample also encode this CDR3. The chain joins TRBV5-6 to TRBJ1-2; D perhaps matches TRBD1 (5 bases). The CDR3 is made up of 13 amino acids. Deletions cut 4 bases from V and 1 base from J, with 8 bases between. The V gene's germline CDR1 is SGHDT and CDR2 YYEEEE. CDR3 residues: CASSPGGNYGYTF. CDR3 sequence (DNA): TGTGCCAGCAGCCCGGGGGGTAACTATGGCTACACCTTC.

The genes are TRBV4-3 and TRBJ2-7; 11 nucleotides match TRBD2. V lost 4 bases, J lost 0 bases, and 5 bases stayed unmatched. This CDR3 is 16 amino acids long. The V gene's germline CDR1 is LGHNA and CDR2 YSLEER. The CDR3 protein is CASSPRTSGRSYEQYF. For the CDR3, the DNA is TGCGCCAGCAGCCCCCGGACTAGCGGGCGCTCCTACGAGCAGTACTTC.

The chain links TRBV11-2 to TRBJ1-3; unclear D gene. Germline lookup yields CDR1 SGHAT and CDR2 FQNNGV. The CDR3 totals 15 residues. Trimming shortened V by 0 bases and J by 0 bases, and 6 bases separated the two germline ends. The CDR3: CASSLDPGSGNTIYF. In nucleotides, the CDR3 is TGTGCCAGCAGCTTAGACCCAGGCTCTGGAAACACCATATATTTT.

The chain links TRBV7-2 to TRBJ2-5; maybe TRBD2 (6 bases). The CDR3 covers 14 residues. The ends were cut back, 3 bases at V and 6 bases at J, with 14 bases in the middle. Germline assignment: CDR1 SGHTA and CDR2 FQGNSA. The CDR3 loop reads CASSLPRAGQTQYF. DNA for the CDR3: TGTGCCAGCAGCTTGCCCCGCGCGGGACAGACCCAGTACTTC.

There are many counts of this clone. V usage is TRBV6-4 and J usage is TRBJ1-1, with 8 nucleotides matching TRBD1. V lost 3 bases, J lost 4 bases, and 1 base stayed unmatched. Per germline, CDR1 MRHNA and CDR2 SNTAGT. The CDR3 has 13 amino acids. The CDR3: CASSEQGGTEAFF. The CDR3 region has the DNA TGTGCCAGCAGTGAACAGGGGGGCACTGAAGCTTTCTTT.

The chain joins TRBV19 to TRBJ1-5; TRBD1 is a possible D gene (5 bases). The CDR3 has 14 residues. Germline loops: CDR1 LNHDA, CDR2 SQIVND (reference sequence). V lost 3 bases and J 3 bases, leaving 9 bases between the germline ends. This chain's CDR3 is CASSMSGLNQPQHF. Here the CDR3 DNA reads TGTGCCAGTAGTATGTCAGGGCTCAATCAGCCCCAGCATTTT.

This clone was counted only a few times. This rearrangement joins TRBV18 to TRBJ2-7; no reliable D call. CDR1 and CDR2 from the germline V gene are KGHSH and LQKENI. V lost 6 bases, J lost 5 bases, and 14 bases lay in between. CDR3 length: 13 residues. The CDR3 DNA is TGTGCCAGCTCGCCTCGCAATGGAGACGAGCAGTACTTC. Its protein product is CASSPRNGDEQYF.

This chain uses TRBV7-9 with TRBJ2-6; 12 bases align to TRBD1. V gave up 7 bases and J gave up 2 bases; unmatched junction bases: 3. CDR1 is SEHNR, CDR2 FQNEAQ, per germline (reference sequence). The CDR3 contains 16 residues. The CDR3 is CASTGTGGAGANVLTF. CDR3 sequence (DNA): TGTGCCAGCACTGGGACAGGGGGCGCTGGGGCCAACGTCCTGACTTTC.

The chain carries TRBV5-1 and TRBJ2-5, with D maybe TRBD1 (5 bases). Germline V gene data show CDR1 as SGHRS and CDR2 as YFSETQ. The CDR3 runs to 15 residues. V shed 1 base and J shed 5 bases, with 15 bases lying between them. The CDR3 DNA is TGCGCCAGCAGCTTGACGGTGCAGTCAGGGGAGACCCAGTACTTC. The encoded protein is CASSLTVQSGETQYF. The variable domain in full, with the rest retrieved from reference TRBV5-1 and TRBJ2-5, is KAGVTQTPRYLIKTRGQQVTLSCSPISGHRSVSWYQQTPGQGLQFLFEYFSETQRNKGNFPGRFSGRQFSNSRSEMNVSTLELGDSALYLCASSLTVQSGETQYFGPGTRLLVL.

J is TRBJ1-1 and V is TRBV4-3; D not resolved. Deletions cut 0 bases from V and 7 bases from J, with 3 bases between. The germline gives CDR1 LGHNA, CDR2 YSLEER. This CDR3 has 11 amino acids. The CDR3 here is CASSQDHEAFF. CDR3 coding DNA: TGCGCCAGCAGCCAAGATCATGAAGCTTTCTTT.

This clone appeared once. The rearrangement uses TRBV30 and TRBJ2-5, with 10 positions matching TRBD1. In germline, CDR1 is GTSNPN, CDR2 SVGIG (reference sequence). J lost 5 bases, V lost 1 base, and 16 bases had no gene match. The CDR3 is 18 residues long. The CDR3 reads CAWSGRQRRTGGKETQYF. DNA for the CDR3: TGTGCCTGGAGTGGCCGCCAACGCAGGACAGGGGGGAAGGAGACCCAGTACTTC.

The V call is TRBV21-1, the J call TRBJ1-5; the tabulated D call, TRBD1, remains unverified against the DNA. TRBV21-1 corresponds to a pseudogene. The CDR3 runs 17 residues. CDR3 protein: CASSKGVHSYSNQPQHF. CDR3 DNA sequence: TGTGCCAGCAGCAAAGGAGTGCACAGCTATAGCAATCAGCCCCAGCATTTT.

V and J are TRBV28 and TRBJ1-2; D unclear. The CDR3 loop spans 15 amino acids. Between the trimmed V and J ends, which lost 6 bases and 4 bases, there was a span of 18 bases. The germline V gene has CDR1 MDHEN and CDR2 SYDVKM. The CDR3 spells CASRLEHSRGYGYTF. The CDR3 DNA is TGTGCCAGCAGACTGGAGCATTCACGCGGCTATGGCTACACCTTC.

This chain connects TRBV6-1 to TRBJ2-4, with D uncertain. The germline V gene encodes CDR1 MNHNS and CDR2 SASEGT. Between the trimmed V and J ends, which lost 3 bases and 1 base, there was a span of 13 bases. The length of the CDR3 is 16 residues. CDR3 amino acids: CASSERVNAAKNIQYF. CDR3 DNA: TGTGCCAGCAGTGAGCGTGTAAACGCGGCCAAAAACATTCAGTACTTC.

This chain uses TRBV2 with TRBJ2-5; 13 bases match TRBD2. V gave up 6 bases and J gave up 5 bases; unmatched junction bases: 6. Germline V gene sequence: CDR1 SNHLY, CDR2 FYNNEI. This CDR3 has 15 residues. The CDR3 here is CASRTSGGPGETQYF. The CDR3 nucleotides read TGTGCCAGCAGGACTAGCGGGGGGCCGGGGGAGACCCAGTACTTC. Based on the CDR3 plus reference TRBV2 and TRBJ2-5, the full variable domain is EPEVTQTPSHQVTQMGQEVILRCVPISNHLYFYWYRQILGQKVEFLVSFYNNEISEKSEIFDDQFSVERPDGSNFTLKIRSTKLEDSAMYFCASRTSGGPGETQYFGPGTRLLVL.

This clone was found a few times. This sequence joins TRBV20-1 and TRBJ2-3, with 8 nucleotides matching TRBD2. Germline CDR1 is DFQATT and CDR2 is SNEGSKA (reference sequence). The CDR3 runs 16 residues. With 3 bases clipped from V and 2 bases from J, the junction kept 10 bases outside the gene matches. The DNA of the CDR3 is TGCAGTGCTAGTCGGACTGGAGCGGGGGTCACAGATACGCAGTATTTT. This translates into CSASRTGAGVTDTQYF.

V and J are TRBV21-1 and TRBJ2-2; the table assigns TRBD1, which was not confirmed against the DNA. TRBV21-1 is a known pseudogene. The CDR3 totals 14 residues. CDR3 residues: CASSKSDNTGELFF. As DNA, the CDR3 is TGTGCCAGCAGCAAATCAGATAACACCGGGGAGCTGTTTTTT.

The J gene is TRBJ1-3, the V gene TRBV19; possibly TRBD1 for D (6 bases). The CDR3 consists of 17 residues. From germline, CDR1 is LNHDA and CDR2 SQIVND (reference sequence). Trimming stripped 3 bases from V and 2 bases from J, with 17 bases between. In DNA form, the CDR3 reads TGTGCCAGTAGTATCGGGCAGGGGATGGGGACTGGAAACACCATATATTTT. Translating gives CASSIGQGMGTGNTIYF.

The CDR3 coding sequence is TGTGCCAGCAGAATCGACAGGGGGTTGTCAGATACGCAGTATTTT. It specifies CASRIDRGLSDTQYF. The chain couples TRBV6-5 to TRBJ2-3, with 9 bases matching TRBD1. CDR3 length: 15 amino acids. Germline CDR1 MNHEY, CDR2 SVGAGI. Trimming cost V 6 bases and J 4 bases; bases outside gene matches: 8.

DNA for the CDR3: TGTGCCAGCAGCCCCAGGGGGGAGAACTATGGCTACACCTTC. Protein product: CASSPRGENYGYTF. The V call is TRBV9, the J call TRBJ1-2; 7 bases match TRBD1. This CDR3 has 14 residues. CDR1 is SGDLS and CDR2 is YYNGEE in the germline V gene. The V segment lost 4 bases and the J segment 2 bases; nucleotides outside the gene matches: 5. The full variable domain, completed using reference TRBV9 and TRBJ1-2, is DSGVTQTPKHLITATGQRVTLRCSPRSGDLSVYWYQQSLDQGLQFLIQYYNGEERAKGNILERFSAQQFPDLHSELNLSSLELGDSALYFCASSPRGENYGYTFGSGTRLTVV.

The chain has TRBV28 and TRBJ1-5, with a weak D call TRBD1 (5 bases). This CDR3 has 16 amino acids. Trimming left V 5 bases short and J 4 bases short, with 18 bases between. Per the germline V gene, CDR1 is MDHEN and CDR2 is SYDVKM. CDR3 sequence reads: CASSPDAGRENQPQHF. DNA of the CDR3: TGTGCCAGCAGTCCCGACGCAGGGCGGGAGAATCAGCCCCAGCATTTT.

This chain joins TRBV2 and TRBJ1-1; D might be TRBD1 (5 bases). Germline V CDR1 and CDR2: SNHLY, FYNNEI. This CDR3 comprises 13 residues. V lost 6 bases to trimming and J lost 6 bases, with 14 bases between them. This CDR3 reads CASSLTVTAEAFF. The DNA for the CDR3 is TGTGCCAGCAGCCTGACAGTAACCGCTGAAGCTTTCTTT.

V and J are TRBV7-8 and TRBJ2-5; 11 bases line up with TRBD2. Unmatched junction bases numbered 6, after V lost 5 bases and J lost 4 bases. The CDR3 covers 15 residues. Germline V CDR1 and CDR2: SGHVS, FQNEAQ. The CDR3 loop is CASSATSGSSETQYF. CDR3 DNA: TGTGCCAGCAGCGCCACTAGCGGGAGCTCAGAGACCCAGTACTTC.

V usage is TRBV12-3 or TRBV12-4 and J usage is TRBJ1-2; D unresolved. The CDR3 loop spans 13 amino acids. V was clipped by 5 bases and J by 3 bases, with 10 bases between them. The CDR3, as DNA: TGTGCCAGCAGTCCCGACACCCACTATGGCTACACCTTC. It yields the protein CASSPDTHYGYTF.